The 26 T cell receptor beta chains below all came from one sample that was sequenced in a study of CD8+CD57+ T cells in acquired aplastic anemia. Both TCR beta VDJ combination and CDR3 sequence profiling were carried out. Genomic DNA was the template for this profiling. TCRdb ran MiXCR on the reads and lists one entry per CDR3 protein. The top ten clones hold 65% to 80% of a sample with roughly 86,000 distinct CDR3 sequences, approximately 45% of them seen once. Sequenced: sorted CD4+, CD8+, or CD8+CD57+ T cells (not recorded which) from PBMCs. The receptor set was obtained from a human donor in good health, serving as a control.

The V gene is TRBV15, the J gene TRBJ2-3; 9 bases match TRBD2. Germline trimming cut 0 bases from V and 4 bases from J; bases unmatched to any gene: 5. The CDR3 covers 16 residues. CDR1 LNHNV and CDR2 YYDKDF come from the germline V gene (reference sequence). CDR3 residues: CATSRERGGGADTQYF. The CDR3 coding sequence is TGTGCCACCAGCAGAGAACGCGGCGGGGGGGCAGATACGCAGTATTTT.

V usage is TRBV20-1 and J usage is TRBJ1-2, with a tentative D call TRBD1 (6 bases). Germline-derived CDR1 and CDR2 are DFQATT and SNEGSKA (reference sequence). The germline V and J ends were trimmed by 6 bases and 2 bases, with 13 bases remaining between them. The CDR3 runs 13 residues. CDR3 coding DNA: TGCAGTGCGACTCCGGGACACAACTATGGCTACACCTTC. Translated: CSATPGHNYGYTF.

This clonotype was recorded at least ten times. The CDR3 sequence: CASSEISGQKQETQYF. The CDR3 nucleotides are TGCGCCAGCAGTGAGATTTCGGGACAGAAGCAAGAGACCCAGTACTTC. This chain connects TRBV10-1 to TRBJ2-5; 7 bases fit TRBD1. CDR1 is WNHNN and CDR2 is SYGVQD in the germline V gene (reference sequence). This CDR3 is built from 16 residues. V trimming: 2 bases; J trimming: 2 bases; junction bases outside the gene matches: 8.

The chain employs TRBV10-3 and TRBJ2-3; D call uncertain. Germline CDR1 reads ENHRY; CDR2 reads SYGVKD. CDR3 length equals 14 residues. Trimming left V 11 bases short and J 1 base short, with 16 bases between. CDR3 protein: CAVGDIPGTDTQYF. CDR3 nucleotides: TGTGCCGTCGGAGATATACCCGGCACAGATACGCAGTATTTT.

In its sample, this clonotype was seen many times. The CDR3 reads CASSDPTSGSVEQFF. The CDR3 DNA sequence: TGTGCCAGCAGTGATCCGACTAGCGGGAGTGTCGAGCAGTTCTTC. The rearrangement joins TRBV25-1 to TRBJ2-1; 12 bases line up with TRBD2. The CDR3 loop spans 15 amino acids. V shed 3 bases, J shed 10 bases, and the junction held 7 bases outside the gene matches. CDR1 is MGHDK, CDR2 SYGVNS, per germline.

The rearrangement joins TRBV29-1 to TRBJ2-7, with 10 bases aligning to TRBD1. Trimming cost V 3 bases and J 2 bases; bases outside gene matches: 7. Germline CDR1 and CDR2: SQVTM and ANQGSEA. This CDR3 region has 15 residues. CDR3 protein: CSVDGGGQGTYEQYF. The CDR3, as DNA: TGCAGCGTTGATGGTGGGGGACAGGGGACCTACGAGCAGTACTTC.

The chain recombines TRBV10-3 with TRBJ2-5; D gene ambiguous. The CDR3 runs 14 residues. The V gene lost 3 bases and the J gene lost 4 bases, with 12 bases spanning the gap. CDR1 and CDR2 (germline): ENHRY, SYGVKD. CDR3 coding DNA: TGTGCCATCAGTGACCCTCTCGAGGCAGAGACCCAGTACTTC. Translating it yields CAISDPLEAETQYF.

The chain links TRBV15 to TRBJ2-1; TRBD2 agrees at 11 bases. The germline gives CDR1 LNHNV, CDR2 YYDKDF (reference sequence). V trimming: 4 bases; J trimming: 6 bases; junction bases outside the gene matches: 8. The CDR3 extends over 16 amino acids. This chain's CDR3 is CATSTSRTSGFNEQFF. The CDR3 DNA reads TGTGCCACCAGCACGTCGAGGACTAGCGGGTTCAATGAGCAGTTCTTC.

The chain couples TRBV12-3 or TRBV12-4 to TRBJ2-5, with D perhaps TRBD2 (5 bases). This CDR3 contains 13 residues. V lost 3 bases to trimming and J lost 4 bases, with 9 bases between them. The CDR3 DNA follows: TGTGCCAGCAGTTTTGCGGGTCGAGAGACCCAGTACTTC. It is translated as CASSFAGRETQYF.

This clonotype occurred many times. The chain employs TRBV25-1 and TRBJ2-3; D call uncertain. The CDR3 totals 14 residues. Germline V gives CDR1 MGHDK, CDR2 SYGVNS. The V and J ends lost 6 bases and 3 bases respectively, with 13 bases between them. DNA of the CDR3: TGTGCCAGCAGCCCCCGAGTGGGGACAGATACGCAGTATTTT. It yields the protein CASSPRVGTDTQYF.

This clonotype was picked up many times. This chain joins TRBV19 and TRBJ2-5, with D perhaps TRBD2 (6 bases). The CDR3 has 15 amino acids. V lost 1 base to trimming and J lost 7 bases, with 16 bases between them. Germline V lookup: CDR1 LNHDA, CDR2 SQIVND (reference sequence). CDR3 nucleotide sequence: TGTGCCAGTAGTATAGGGAGGGACGCCCAGGGGACCCAGTACTTC. This gives the protein CASSIGRDAQGTQYF.

This clonotype was seen at least ten times. The chain has TRBV15 and TRBJ2-5; D ambiguous. The CDR3 runs 15 residues. Between the trimmed V and J ends, which lost 0 bases and 2 bases, there was a span of 10 bases. In germline, CDR1 is LNHNV, CDR2 YYDKDF (reference sequence). The CDR3 is CATSRDGLEQETQYF. The CDR3 bases are TGTGCCACCAGCAGAGATGGCTTAGAACAAGAGACCCAGTACTTC.

As concerns this clonotype: A much larger clone differs by one base, so this may be a read error. The V and J genes are TRBV11-2 and TRBJ2-3, with 8 bases matching TRBD2. This CDR3 contains 15 residues. Germline-derived CDR1 and CDR2 are SGHAT and FQNNGV. The CDR3 DNA sequence: TGTGCCAGCAGCTTACTAGCGGGTTTCACAGATACGCGGTATTTT. This codes for CASSLLAGFTDTRYF.

The rearrangement uses TRBV12-3 or TRBV12-4 and TRBJ2-2, with D possibly TRBD1 on 6 matching bases. CDR3 length: 12 amino acids. Trimming stripped 6 bases from V and 8 bases from J, with 10 bases between. The DNA for the CDR3 is TGTGCCAGCAGCGGGACAACTGGGGAGCTGTTTTTT. It codes for CASSGTTGELFF.

V usage is TRBV19 and J usage is TRBJ1-1; D ambiguous. The germline V gene has CDR1 LNHDA and CDR2 SQIVND (reference sequence). V was clipped by 1 base and J by 3 bases, with 9 bases between them. The CDR3 spans 14 residues. As DNA, the CDR3 is TGTGCCAGTAGTATAGGGGGAGTGGACACTGAAGCTTTCTTT. It yields the protein CASSIGGVDTEAFF.

The gene calls are TRBV30 and TRBJ1-1; no clear D. Germline values: CDR1 GTSNPN, CDR2 SVGIG (reference sequence). Deletions cut 3 bases from V and 7 bases from J, with 21 bases between. This CDR3 comprises 15 residues. The CDR3 sequence is CAWSGVGGWENEAFF. The CDR3 nucleotides are TGTGCCTGGAGCGGGGTTGGAGGTTGGGAAAATGAAGCTTTCTTT. Variable domain in full (rest from reference TRBV30 and TRBJ1-1): SQTIHQWPATLVQPVGSPLSLECTVEGTSNPNLYWYRQAAGRGLQLLFYSVGIGQISSEVPQNLSASRPQDRQFILSSKKLLLSDSGFYLCAWSGVGGWENEAFFGQGTRLTVV.

This clonotype was seen many times. The chain has TRBV9 and TRBJ2-1; D ambiguous. This CDR3 spans 14 amino acids. Germline V CDR1 and CDR2: SGDLS, YYNGEE. V was cut by 0 bases and J by 8 bases, with 12 bases left in between. CDR3 sequence: CASSVGASNHEQFF. The CDR3, as DNA: TGTGCCAGCAGCGTAGGAGCATCGAACCATGAGCAGTTCTTC.

This clonotype was seen ten or more times. V gene TRBV5-1 combines with J gene TRBJ1-1, with D tentatively TRBD1 (6 bases). V gave up 3 bases and J gave up 8 bases, with 11 bases separating them. The length of the CDR3 is 12 residues. Germline values: CDR1 SGHRS, CDR2 YFSETQ. The CDR3 sequence: CASSYDRTEAFF. DNA of the CDR3: TGCGCCAGCAGCTATGACAGGACGGAAGCTTTCTTT.

The CDR3 DNA reads as TGTGCCAGCACGATGCGGGGCCGGGACACCTTCACCGGGGAGCTGTTTTTT. It translates to CASTMRGRDTFTGELFF. This chain uses TRBV10-3 with TRBJ2-2, with D tentatively TRBD1 or TRBD2 (6 bases each). This CDR3 is built from 17 residues. CDR1 and CDR2 (germline): ENHRY, SYGVKD. With 10 bases removed from V and 4 bases from J, the gap between germline ends came to 25 bases.

This clonotype was counted a few times. The rearrangement joins TRBV11-2 to TRBJ2-3; the D gene is possibly TRBD2 (6 bases). The CDR3 extends over 17 amino acids. V shed 5 bases and J shed 0 bases, with 18 bases lying between them. From germline, CDR1 is SGHAT and CDR2 FQNNGV. CDR3 DNA: TGTGCCAGCAGCCTAGTCGGGGGACGTCCTAGCACAGATACGCAGTATTTT. Protein product: CASSLVGGRPSTDTQYF. Full variable domain (missing parts from reference TRBV11-2 and TRBJ2-3): EAGVAQSPRYKIIEKRQSVAFWCNPISGHATLYWYQQILGQGPKLLIQFQNNGVVDDSQLPKDRFSAERLKGVDSTLKIQPAKLEDSAVYLCASSLVGGRPSTDTQYFGPGTRLTVL.

This clonotype was observed once. The chain couples TRBV7-2 to TRBJ1-2; 7 nucleotides agree with TRBD1. V trimming: 8 bases; J trimming: 6 bases; junction bases outside the gene matches: 3. CDR1 is SGHTA, CDR2 FQGNSA, per germline. This CDR3 has 11 residues. Here the CDR3 reads CASETGNGYTF. The CDR3 DNA sequence: TGTGCCAGCGAGACAGGGAATGGCTACACCTTC.

This clonotype has only a few counts. The rearrangement links TRBV30 to TRBJ2-7; D is perhaps TRBD2 (7 bases). V lost 8 bases to trimming and J lost 7 bases, with 18 bases between them. The CDR3 covers 12 residues. CDR1 is GTSNPN and CDR2 is SVGIG in the germline V gene (reference sequence). The CDR3 sequence is CAGQEGGREQYF. As DNA, the CDR3 is TGTGCCGGGCAAGAGGGGGGGCGGGAGCAGTACTTC.

This sequence joins TRBV25-1 and TRBJ2-3; TRBD2 agrees at 12 bases. Germline CDR1 MGHDK, CDR2 SYGVNS. V shed 6 bases, J shed 1 base, and the junction held 11 bases outside the gene matches. The CDR3 has 18 amino acids. The CDR3 sequence is CASRQGLAGALGTDTQYF. The CDR3 DNA is TGTGCCAGCAGGCAGGGACTAGCGGGTGCCTTAGGCACAGATACGCAGTATTTT.

V usage is TRBV15 and J usage is TRBJ1-2; 8 bases fit TRBD1. The V segment lost 0 bases and the J segment 7 bases; nucleotides outside the gene matches: 4. The CDR3 runs 14 residues. Germline V gene data show CDR1 as LNHNV and CDR2 as YYDKDF (reference sequence). CDR3 region: CATSRDGQGGGYTF. CDR3 nucleotides: TGTGCCACCAGCAGAGACGGACAGGGAGGTGGCTACACCTTC.

A single count supports this clonotype. This may be a read error: a much more frequent sequence differs by one nucleotide. The V call is TRBV5-8, the J call TRBJ1-3; 9 nucleotides align to TRBD1. CDR3 length: 15 residues. Germline values: CDR1 SGHTS, CDR2 YDEGEE. J gave up 1 base and V 7 bases, and 6 bases lay outside the gene matches. The DNA of the CDR3 is TGTGCCAGCGGCCTTGGGACAGGGTCTGGAAACACCATATATTTT. This gives the protein CASGLGTGSGNTIYF.

V gene TRBV27 combines with J gene TRBJ2-1, with TRBD1 identical over 10 bases. V dropped 3 bases and J dropped 6; count of bases not matched to a gene: 2. Germline lookup yields CDR1 MNHEY and CDR2 SMNVEV (reference sequence). The CDR3 is 14 residues long. CDR3 residues: CASSLGQGLNEQFF. CDR3 DNA: TGTGCCAGCAGTTTGGGACAGGGGCTCAATGAGCAGTTCTTC.